Below, 2 T cell receptor beta chains from the same sample are listed, as sequenced in a study of blood T cell repertoires in COVID-19. Only in-frame clones appear in the TCRdb table, and some are missing; sequencing was by immunoSEQ multiplex PCR. The sample comprises around 250,000 clones, approximately 82% of which are singletons, and 1.5% to 2% rests with the top ten. The sequencing input was peripheral blood. Every receptor here comes from a woman aged 80 or over with acute or convalescent COVID-19.

This chain uses TRBV5-1 with TRBJ2-3; 11 positions match TRBD2. From germline, CDR1 is SGHRS and CDR2 YFSETQ. V lost 6 bases and J lost 0; bases outside the gene matches: 3. The CDR3 extends over 15 amino acids. CDR3 in amino acids: CASKLAGGSTDTQYF. The CDR3 DNA reads as TGCGCCAGCAAATTAGCGGGGGGGAGCACAGATACGCAGTATTTT.

The genes are TRBV6-5 and TRBJ1-5; D ambiguous. Germline V CDR1 and CDR2: MNHEY, SVGAGI. This CDR3 is 13 amino acids long. Between the trimmed V and J ends, which lost 0 bases and 6 bases, there was a span of 6 bases. CDR3 region: CASSYSRSQPQHF. The CDR3 coding sequence is TGTGCCAGCAGTTACTCCCGGTCTCAGCCCCAGCATTTT.